The present entry profiles one TCR beta chain with its context. The clone's antigen remains unknown. No base quality values were provided; no much bigger clone lies one nucleotide off. The sample is drawn from a study of blood T cell repertoires in COVID-19 (dated by TCRdb to 2020 to 2022). A note on the overall study: The collaborator samples originated in the United States, Italy and Spain and spanned the acute and convalescent phases of COVID-19. The prospective study material was composed of cDNA or gDNA derived from T cells, B-cell-depleted T cells, or PBMCs. Subjects who had been exposed to COVID-19, were actively infected with it, or had recovered from it provided the deeply sampled blood TCRbeta repertoires that made up the dataset. A freely available public database, intended as a resource for researchers studying the immune response to SARS-CoV-2, is where the repertoires were released. The samples were drawn from the first 160 participants of the ongoing ImmuneRACE study and from 1,254 subjects provided by 6 global collaborators. The sample metadata nearly always contained a de-identified subject ID, COVID-19 status, age in years and sex. HLA class I and class II types, where available, came from metadata supplied by the sample provider rather than from assay-based typing.

Reading the germline V gene gives CDR1 SGHNT and CDR2 YENEEA. V ends up 5 bases short and J 4 bases short, with an unmatched junction base count of 3. Inclusive of the bounding cysteine and phenylalanine, the CDR3 is 14 residues long. The retained sequence is limited to the CDR3, 42 bases, with the frame set at the first base. A second Seattle source provided samples from volunteer blood donors who had recovered from COVID-19. The collaborating institutions used their own protocols to collect whole blood in K2EDTA tubes. For TCRbeta analysis, collaborator samples were shipped as frozen whole blood, as isolated PBMCs, or as DNA extracted from either sample type. The immunoSEQ Assay, a bias-controlled multiplex PCR, was used to amplify TCRbeta CDR3 regions from genomic DNA. On the authors' methods: Nucleated cell counts per sample were estimated from amplification of reference gene primers within the assay. To quantify the absolute abundance of each unique TCRbeta CDR3 rearrangement, sequence reads were collapsed and filtered. For each sample, productive Simpson clonality was calculated as the square root of Simpson's diversity index over productive rearrangements. TCRdb took this table from immuneACCESS and kept in-frame rearrangements with V and J called. Such tables lack part of the clones; where checked against another copy, unresolved V genes explain under half of the gap, and the rest is unexplained. The V and J calls and clone size are taken from that table; D and trimming were inferred from the DNA. A total of hundreds of thousands of clones appear in this sample, more than 75% of them only once. The ten largest clones capture roughly 3.5% of the sample.

What the authors observed across the whole study: How much clinical and demographic metadata was included differed by source and by participant, and the metadata was provided uncurated.

Material: peripheral blood. This chain is built from TRBV11-3 and TRBJ2-1; the central 9 bases match TRBD2. This TCR derives from a woman under 30 who had recovered from COVID-19. The CDR3 region reads CASSPSGGYNEQFF. The nucleotides read TGTGCCAGCAGCCCGAGCGGGGGGTACAATGAGCAGTTCTTC.